Given below is one T cell receptor (beta chain) in context. Its antigen is not known. RNA served as the template for amplifying TCR beta CDR3 regions. The first-round RT-PCR employed HTBI primers together with the Qiagen OneStep RT-PCR kit. A multiplex PCR was then performed as the second round. TCRdb analysed the multiplex PCR reads with MiXCR anew, one entry per CDR3 protein. The profile shows about 600,000 distinct CDR3 sequences, 39% of them singletons. This entry comes from a study of Graves' ophthalmopathy and Graves' hyperthyroidism. Across the whole study: No progression to ophthalmopathy over 18 months defined stable hyperthyroidism. Findings of the study overall: In blood, most expanded thyroid clonotypes above 0.001 frequency were also detected. A model built from 13 signatures distinguished ophthalmopathy from stable hyperthyroidism with about 86% sensitivity and approximately 82% specificity.

This sequence originates from an adult man with Graves' hyperthyroidism. The specimen was peripheral blood or thyroid tissue (not recorded which).

The CDR3 DNA reads TGTGCCAGCAGGCCGTCGACTAGCGGGGGCGGCTTTGAGACCCAGTACTTC. Encoded protein: CASRPSTSGGGFETQYF. The chain joins TRBV5-6 to TRBJ2-5, with TRBD2 matching 12 bases. V trimming: 5 bases; J trimming: 5 bases; junction bases outside the gene matches: 13. Germline V lookup: CDR1 SGHDT, CDR2 YYEEEE. This CDR3 has 17 amino acids.